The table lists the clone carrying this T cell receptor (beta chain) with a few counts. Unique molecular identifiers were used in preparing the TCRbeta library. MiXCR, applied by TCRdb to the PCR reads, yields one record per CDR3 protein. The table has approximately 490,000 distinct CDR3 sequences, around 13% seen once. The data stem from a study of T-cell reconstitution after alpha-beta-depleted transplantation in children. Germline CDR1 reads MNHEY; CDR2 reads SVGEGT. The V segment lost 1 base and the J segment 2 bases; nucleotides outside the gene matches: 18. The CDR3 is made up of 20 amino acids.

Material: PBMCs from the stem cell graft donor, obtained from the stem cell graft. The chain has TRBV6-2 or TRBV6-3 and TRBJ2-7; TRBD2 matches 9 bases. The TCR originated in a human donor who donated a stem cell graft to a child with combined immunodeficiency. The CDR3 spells CASSYWGAVTGTSTPYEQYF. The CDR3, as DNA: TGTGCCAGCAGTTACTGGGGGGCAGTTACCGGGACTAGCACGCCCTACGAGCAGTACTTC.